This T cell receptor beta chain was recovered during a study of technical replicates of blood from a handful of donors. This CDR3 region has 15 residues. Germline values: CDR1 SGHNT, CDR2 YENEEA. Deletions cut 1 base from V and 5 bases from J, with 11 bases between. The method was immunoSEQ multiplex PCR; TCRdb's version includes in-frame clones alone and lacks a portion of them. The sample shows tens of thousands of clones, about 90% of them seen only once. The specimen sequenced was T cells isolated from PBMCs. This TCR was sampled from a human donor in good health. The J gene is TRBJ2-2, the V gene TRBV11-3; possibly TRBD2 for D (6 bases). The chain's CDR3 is CASSLARGGTGELFF. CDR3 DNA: TGTGCCAGCAGCTTAGCCCGGGGAGGAACCGGGGAGCTGTTTTTT.